This passage covers 25 T cell receptor beta chains from one sample sequenced in a study of blood T cell repertoires in COVID-19. Some clones are missing from TCRdb's copy, which holds only in-frame ones; the method was immunoSEQ multiplex PCR. This table holds about 210,000 clones, 75% to 85% found once. The sequenced material came from peripheral blood. The origin of the receptors is a woman in her sixties or seventies with COVID-19, enrolled during active disease.

The chain uses TRBV21-1 and TRBJ1-1; the D call in the table, TRBD1, was not verified against the DNA. TRBV21-1 is noted as a pseudogene. This CDR3 has 15 residues. CDR3 in DNA: TGTGCCAGCATTCGACAGGGGGGAAGGAACACTGAAGCTTTCTTT. This encodes CASIRQGGRNTEAFF.

J is TRBJ2-5 and V is TRBV2; 9 bases agree with TRBD2. V lost 7 bases to trimming and J lost 4 bases; unmatched junction nucleotides: 7. CDR1 is SNHLY, CDR2 FYNNEI, per germline. This CDR3 spans 14 amino acids. The CDR3 protein is CASTPTTSGETQYF. The DNA of the CDR3 is TGTGCCAGCACACCCACGACTAGCGGAGAGACCCAGTACTTC. Using reference TRBV2 and TRBJ2-5 for the parts outside the CDR3, the full variable domain is EPEVTQTPSHQVTQMGQEVILRCVPISNHLYFYWYRQILGQKVEFLVSFYNNEISEKSEIFDDQFSVERPDGSNFTLKIRSTKLEDSAMYFCASTPTTSGETQYFGPGTRLLVL.

CDR3 sequence: CASSLLAGGPTDTQYF. CDR3 in DNA: TGTGCCAGCAGCTTGCTAGCGGGGGGGCCGACAGATACGCAGTATTTT. The rearrangement links TRBV5-8 to TRBJ2-3; the match to TRBD2 covers 12 bases. CDR1 SGHTS and CDR2 YDEGEE come from the germline V gene. Losses at the gene ends were 1 base for V and 3 bases for J; bases not matched to a gene: 3. The CDR3 has 16 residues.

J is TRBJ1-1 and V is TRBV7-9; D is possibly TRBD1 (5 bases). The CDR3 totals 16 residues. The V gene's germline CDR1 is SEHNR and CDR2 FQNEAQ (reference sequence). V shed 4 bases and J shed 11 bases, with 26 bases lying between them. The CDR3 nucleotides read TGTGCCAGCAGCTCCACAGGAGCGGGGAGGGGAGTCAGGGCTTTCTTT. Translating gives CASSSTGAGRGVRAFF.

The chain recombines TRBV11-3 with TRBJ2-1, with 13 nucleotides matching TRBD2. V dropped 1 base and J dropped 6; count of bases not matched to a gene: 6. From germline, CDR1 is SGHNT and CDR2 YENEEA. This CDR3 contains 17 residues. CDR3 in amino acids: CASSLGRLAGGGNEQFF. The CDR3 nucleotides are TGTGCCAGCAGCTTAGGGAGACTAGCGGGGGGAGGCAATGAGCAGTTCTTC.

V and J are TRBV11-3 and TRBJ1-1; D is possibly TRBD1 (5 bases). With 5 bases removed from V and 7 bases from J, the gap between germline ends came to 14 bases. Germline V CDR1 and CDR2: SGHNT, YENEEA. The CDR3 is 13 amino acids. CDR3 in amino acids: CASSTPRRGEAFF. In DNA, the CDR3 is TGTGCCAGCAGCACCCCCCGGAGGGGTGAAGCTTTCTTT.

The chain is built from TRBV5-8 and TRBJ2-5; 7 nucleotides align to TRBD1. The CDR3 is made up of 12 amino acids. V lost 2 bases and J lost 5; bases outside the gene matches: 0. Germline CDR1 and CDR2: SGHTS and YDEGEE. The CDR3 DNA reads as TGTGCCAGCAGCTTACAGGGGGAGACCCAGTACTTC. As protein: CASSLQGETQYF.

The rearrangement joins TRBV18 to TRBJ1-5; D is possibly TRBD1 (6 bases). V was cut by 0 bases and J by 6 bases, with 15 bases left in between. The CDR3 is 16 amino acids. In germline, CDR1 is KGHSH, CDR2 LQKENI. In DNA form, the CDR3 reads TGTGCCAGCTCACCACCCCGGCAAGGGGGGGTTCAGCCCCAGCATTTT. This translates into CASSPPRQGGVQPQHF. Full variable domain (outside the CDR3, taken from reference TRBV18 and TRBJ1-5): NAGVMQNPRHLVRRRGQEARLRCSPMKGHSHVYWYRQLPEEGLKFMVYLQKENIIDESGMPKERFSAEFPKEGPSILRIQQVVRGDSAAYFCASSPPRQGGVQPQHFGDGTRLSIL.

The chain is built from TRBV5-4 and TRBJ1-1, with 9 bases aligning to TRBD1. CDR1 is SGHNT, CDR2 YYREEE, per germline (reference sequence). V lost 4 bases to trimming and J lost 7 bases; unmatched junction nucleotides: 11. The CDR3 runs to 15 residues. This CDR3 reads CASSPRDRVGDEAFF. CDR3 nucleotides: TGTGCCAGCAGCCCGCGGGACAGGGTCGGCGATGAAGCTTTCTTT.

The chain has TRBV19 and TRBJ1-5; 9 bases are shared with TRBD1. The CDR3 runs 14 residues. Germline V gene lookup returns CDR1 LNHDA and CDR2 SQIVND (reference sequence). V was clipped by 7 bases and J by 7 bases; unmatched bases: 8. The CDR3 nucleotides are TGTGCCAGTACCGGGACAGGGACCAACCAGCCCCAGCATTTT. This sequence encodes CASTGTGTNQPQHF.

DNA of the CDR3: TGTGCCAGCAGCTTAGCGGGCCTCACAGATACGCAGTATTTT. Translated, it gives CASSLAGLTDTQYF. The chain is built from TRBV7-2 and TRBJ2-3, with no clear D. From germline, CDR1 is SGHTA and CDR2 FQGNSA. This CDR3 is 14 amino acids long. Trimming took 0 bases from V and 2 from J, leaving 6 bases between them.

In this sample, this clone turned up once. V gene TRBV7-2 combines with J gene TRBJ1-2; 11 bases match TRBD1. Trimming took 1 base from V and 8 from J; bases not matched to a gene: 9. The CDR3 totals 16 residues. In germline, CDR1 is SGHTA, CDR2 FQGNSA. The CDR3 coding sequence is TGTGCCAGCAGCTTAGGATTGGGACAGGGGGTATTAGGCTACACCTTC. As protein: CASSLGLGQGVLGYTF.

The V call is TRBV5-4, the J call TRBJ1-1; tentatively, D is TRBD1 (6 bases). The CDR3 contains 13 residues. Germline V gives CDR1 SGHNT, CDR2 YYREEE (reference sequence). Trimming shortened V by 4 bases and J by 7 bases, and 14 bases separated the two germline ends. The CDR3 DNA reads TGTGCCAGCAGCACAGGGACGGATTTTGAAGCTTTCTTT. This gives the protein CASSTGTDFEAFF.

This clone was detected once. This chain connects TRBV10-3 to TRBJ2-3; 7 bases align to TRBD2. The CDR3 length is 18 residues. The V segment lost 0 bases and the J segment 0 bases; nucleotides outside the gene matches: 9. The V gene's germline CDR1 is ENHRY and CDR2 SYGVKD. The CDR3 nucleotides are TGTGCCATCAGTGAGTCTTGGGTCGCTAGCGGTAGCACAGATACGCAGTATTTT. As protein: CAISESWVASGSTDTQYF.

CDR3 in DNA: TGTGCCAGCAGCTTGGACAGGGGATCTCTGATGAACACTGAAGCTTTCTTT. Translating it yields CASSLDRGSLMNTEAFF. The chain is built from TRBV5-4 and TRBJ1-1, with 7 bases identical to TRBD1. This CDR3 is built from 17 residues. The J segment lost 0 bases and the V segment lost 0 bases, leaving 8 bases of the junction unmatched. The V gene's germline CDR1 is SGHNT and CDR2 YYREEE (reference sequence).

V and J are TRBV30 and TRBJ1-5; 9 nucleotides match TRBD1. Germline V gives CDR1 GTSNPN, CDR2 SVGIG (reference sequence). CDR3 length equals 13 residues. V trimming: 4 bases; J trimming: 5 bases; junction bases outside the gene matches: 3. The CDR3 is CAWKTGGDQPQHF. In nucleotides, the CDR3 is TGTGCCTGGAAGACAGGGGGAGATCAGCCCCAGCATTTT. The complete variable domain, with remaining parts taken from reference TRBV30 and TRBJ1-5, reads SQTIHQWPATLVQPVGSPLSLECTVEGTSNPNLYWYRQAAGRGLQLLFYSVGIGQISSEVPQNLSASRPQDRQFILSSKKLLLSDSGFYLCAWKTGGDQPQHFGDGTRLSIL.

The chain is built from TRBV28 and TRBJ1-5; D call uncertain. The CDR3 is 12 residues long. Germline values: CDR1 MDHEN, CDR2 SYDVKM. Trimming took 3 bases from V and 6 from J, leaving 6 bases between them. CDR3 DNA: TGTGCCAGCAGTTTTTCTATTCAGCCCCAGCATTTT. It specifies CASSFSIQPQHF.

The chain links TRBV7-8 to TRBJ1-3; TRBD1 matches at 7 bases. The CDR3 is 14 amino acids. CDR1 and CDR2 (germline): SGHVS, FQNEAQ. V dropped 10 bases and J dropped 0; count of bases not matched to a gene: 6. The CDR3 nucleotides are TGTGCCACGAGACAGGGATCCTCTGGAAACACCATATATTTT. Translation gives CATRQGSSGNTIYF.

The chain joins TRBV11-2 to TRBJ1-1, with D uncertain. V gave up 5 bases and J gave up 3 bases, with 13 bases separating them. Germline-derived CDR1 and CDR2 are SGHAT and FQNNGV. The CDR3 covers 14 residues. The CDR3 DNA reads as TGTGCCAGCAGCCCCGGTCCTTCTTACACTGAAGCTTTCTTT. Residues: CASSPGPSYTEAFF.

This chain joins TRBV2 and TRBJ2-2, with no clear D. The germline CDR1 and CDR2 sequences are SNHLY and FYNNEI. The CDR3 sequence is 13 residues long. Trimming pared 0 bases from V and 7 bases from J, leaving 6 bases between. The CDR3 nucleotides read TGTGCCAGCAGTGAAGCGCGGTACGGGGAGCTGTTTTTT. Protein: CASSEARYGELFF.

The chain recombines TRBV4-2 with TRBJ1-6, with D maybe TRBD1 (5 bases). In germline, CDR1 is LGHNA, CDR2 YNFKEQ. Between the trimmed V and J ends, which lost 1 base and 0 bases, there was a span of 16 bases. This CDR3 is built from 19 residues. The CDR3 region has the DNA TGTGCCAGCAGCCAAGGCGTAGGACAACGAACCTCCTATAATTCACCCCTCCACTTT. The encoded protein is CASSQGVGQRTSYNSPLHF.

This clone was found once. The chain employs TRBV11-2 and TRBJ1-4; maybe TRBD1 (6 bases). Germline assignment: CDR1 SGHAT and CDR2 FQNNGV. V lost 5 bases and J lost 7, with 20 bases in between. CDR3 length: 16 residues. The CDR3 DNA reads TGTGCCAGCAGCACCCAAGGGGGGGGCCCAAGTGAAAAACTGTTTTTT. Translated, it gives CASSTQGGGPSEKLFF.

The gene calls are TRBV28 and TRBJ1-6; D not resolved. This CDR3 region has 15 residues. Germline V gene data show CDR1 as MDHEN and CDR2 as SYDVKM. V gave up 2 bases and J gave up 0 bases, with 5 bases separating them. The CDR3 protein is CASSLGSSYNSPLHF. The CDR3 DNA reads TGTGCCAGCAGTTTAGGGAGCTCCTATAATTCACCCCTCCACTTT.

The table lists this clone with a count of one. As DNA, the CDR3 is TGTGCCAGCAGCTTTCCCCTAGACGGATATAATTCACCCCTCCACTTT. Translated: CASSFPLDGYNSPLHF. The chain joins TRBV7-9 to TRBJ1-6; D remains ambiguous. The CDR3 is made up of 16 amino acids. Germline-derived CDR1 and CDR2 are SEHNR and FQNEAQ (reference sequence). Trimming left V 3 bases short and J 4 bases short, with 13 bases between.

There are a few counts of this clone. The chain links TRBV7-2 to TRBJ2-2, with D uncertain. Germline CDR1 and CDR2: SGHTA and FQGNSA. This CDR3 region has 14 residues. Trimming took off 2 bases at V and 3 bases at J, with 7 bases between the two ends. The DNA for the CDR3 is TGTGCCAGCAGCTTAATATTATACACCGGGGAGCTGTTTTTT. It codes for CASSLILYTGELFF.